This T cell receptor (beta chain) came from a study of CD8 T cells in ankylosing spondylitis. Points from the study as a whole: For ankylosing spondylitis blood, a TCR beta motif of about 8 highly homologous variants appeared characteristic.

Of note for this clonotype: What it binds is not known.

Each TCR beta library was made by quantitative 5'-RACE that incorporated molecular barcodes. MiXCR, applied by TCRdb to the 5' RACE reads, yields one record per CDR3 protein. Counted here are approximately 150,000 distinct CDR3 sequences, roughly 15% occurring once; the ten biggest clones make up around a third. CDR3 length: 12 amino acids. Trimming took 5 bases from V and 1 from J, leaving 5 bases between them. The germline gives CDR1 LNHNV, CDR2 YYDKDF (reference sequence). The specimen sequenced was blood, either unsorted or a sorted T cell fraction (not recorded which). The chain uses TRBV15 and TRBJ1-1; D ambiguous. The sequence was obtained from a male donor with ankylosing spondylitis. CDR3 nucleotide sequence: TGTGCCACCAGCCCAACGAACACTGAAGCTTTCTTT. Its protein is CATSPTNTEAFF.